The 22 T cell receptor beta chains listed next were all sequenced from one sample in a study of control samples from healthy donors and cancer patients. Clones were sequenced by immunoSEQ multiplex PCR, and TCRdb holds only the in-frame ones, with some missing. The sample includes 150,000 or so clones, around 88% of them seen just once. The sequencing sample was made of blood. The receptors were sampled from a man between 18 and 29 years old in good health.

The chain links TRBV20-1 to TRBJ2-1, with TRBD2 identical over 12 bases. The CDR3 runs 14 residues. Germline V gives CDR1 DFQATT, CDR2 SNEGSKA (reference sequence). V was clipped by 3 bases and J by 9 bases; unmatched bases: 6. The CDR3: CSASRTSGESEQFF. Written as DNA, the CDR3 is TGCAGTGCTAGTAGGACTAGCGGGGAGAGTGAGCAGTTCTTC.

The sample holds one count of this clone. The V call is TRBV30, the J call TRBJ2-7; TRBD2 matches 10 bases. CDR1 GTSNPN and CDR2 SVGIG come from the germline V gene (reference sequence). The ends lost 8 bases at V and 4 bases at J; junction bases unmatched: 11. The CDR3 has 14 amino acids. In DNA form, the CDR3 reads TGTGCCACAACTTTTAGCGGGGGGAAATACGAGCAGTACTTC. Its translation is CATTFSGGKYEQYF.

This clone was picked up a small number of times. The chain joins TRBV6-2 or TRBV6-3 to TRBJ2-6, with D possibly being TRBD2 (8 bases). The germline CDR1 and CDR2 sequences are MNHEY and SVGEGT. The germline V and J ends were trimmed by 2 bases and 3 bases, with 14 bases remaining between them. CDR3 length: 17 amino acids. DNA for the CDR3: TGTGCCAGCAGTTACAGACAGGGACTAGGTGGGGCCAACGTCCTGACTTTC. Its protein is CASSYRQGLGGANVLTF.

The V gene is TRBV3-1 (or the pseudogene TRBV3-2), the J gene TRBJ2-7, with D perhaps TRBD1 (6 bases). The germline V gene has CDR1 LGHDT and CDR2 YNNKEL (reference sequence). Trimming shortened V by 0 bases and J by 1 base, and 10 bases separated the two germline ends. The CDR3 has 15 amino acids. CDR3 in amino acids: CASSQDTGNSYEQYF. DNA for the CDR3: TGTGCCAGCAGCCAAGATACAGGGAATTCCTACGAGCAGTACTTC.

Of note for this clone: The junction departs from the called germline gene at one end, perhaps through a read error. The CDR3 sequence: CSVEDTKASRDF. CDR3 sequence (DNA): TGCAGCGTTGAAGATACCAAGGCGTCGAGGGATTTT. The chain couples TRBV29-1 to TRBJ2-3, with D possibly TRBD2 on 5 matching bases. Germline values: CDR1 SQVTM, CDR2 ANQGSEA. The CDR3 runs 12 residues.

The genes are TRBV4-3 and TRBJ2-7, with 7 bases matching TRBD2. Looked up from germline, CDR1 is LGHNA and CDR2 is YSLEER. V lost 3 bases, J lost 0 bases, and 5 bases stayed unmatched. CDR3 length: 15 amino acids. CDR3 loop: CASSQGGGFSYEQYF. CDR3 nucleotide sequence: TGCGCCAGCAGCCAGGGCGGGGGTTTCTCCTACGAGCAGTACTTC.

The rearrangement joins TRBV7-2 to TRBJ1-2; D is ambiguous. Germline CDR1 is SGHTA and CDR2 is FQGNSA. Trimming shortened V by 1 base and J by 4 bases, and 13 bases separated the two germline ends. The CDR3 extends over 15 amino acids. CDR3 sequence (DNA): TGTGCCAGCAGCTTAGTTGGGCAGGTGGCCTATGGCTACACCTTC. It translates to CASSLVGQVAYGYTF.

V gene TRBV4-3 combines with J gene TRBJ1-6, with D uncertain. Germline loops: CDR1 LGHNA, CDR2 YSLEER. The CDR3 has 15 amino acids. Deletions cut 0 bases from V and 8 bases from J, with 11 bases between. CDR3 bases: TGCGCCAGCAGCCAAGATCGGGGTTTTGATTCACCCCTCCACTTT. Translating gives CASSQDRGFDSPLHF.

This clone was seen a single time. The chain combines TRBV28 with TRBJ1-1, with a weak D call TRBD1 (6 bases). The CDR3 is 13 amino acids. Trimming stripped 6 bases from V and 3 bases from J, with 11 bases between. Germline-derived CDR1 and CDR2 are MDHEN and SYDVKM. CDR3 amino acids: CASREGVDTEAFF. The CDR3 bases are TGTGCCAGCAGAGAGGGGGTCGACACTGAAGCTTTCTTT.

V usage is TRBV5-5 and J usage is TRBJ1-5, with D uncertain. CDR3 size: 13 residues. Germline V gene lookup returns CDR1 SGHKS and CDR2 YYEKEE (reference sequence). V lost 1 base to trimming and J lost 6 bases, with 8 bases between them. In DNA, the CDR3 is TGTGCCAGCAGCTTGCTCGTTAGTCAGCCCCAGCATTTT. Its protein is CASSLLVSQPQHF.

The chain recombines TRBV7-3 with TRBJ2-2, with a tentative D call TRBD2 (6 bases). Germline lookup yields CDR1 SGHTA and CDR2 FQGTGA. Trimming took 5 bases from V and 6 from J, leaving 7 bases between them. The CDR3 is 12 residues long. DNA of the CDR3: TGTGCCAGCAGCACGGGGGCCGGGGAGCTGTTTTTT. This sequence encodes CASSTGAGELFF.

This clone was found once. The gene calls are TRBV20-1 and TRBJ1-2; D call uncertain. The germline gives CDR1 DFQATT, CDR2 SNEGSKA (reference sequence). The CDR3 is made up of 11 amino acids. V lost 8 bases, J lost 8 bases, and 15 bases lay in between. CDR3 nucleotides: TGCAGTATTAAGGCCGTCCAAGGCTACACCTTC. Translation: CSIKAVQGYTF.

The V and J genes are TRBV30 and TRBJ2-1; D call uncertain. The germline gives CDR1 GTSNPN, CDR2 SVGIG (reference sequence). CDR3 length equals 11 residues. Trimming pared 3 bases from V and 9 bases from J, leaving 9 bases between. This chain's CDR3 is CAWSTVSEQFF. The CDR3 DNA reads TGTGCCTGGAGCACCGTAAGTGAGCAGTTCTTC.

The chain joins TRBV29-1 to TRBJ1-2, with 10 bases lining up with TRBD1. The V gene's germline CDR1 is SQVTM and CDR2 ANQGSEA. V lost 8 bases, J lost 5 bases, and 8 bases stayed unmatched. The CDR3 loop spans 13 amino acids. CDR3 coding DNA: TGCAGCACAACCGGGACAGGGGAATATGGCTACACCTTC. Translation: CSTTGTGEYGYTF.

V is TRBV7-2 and J is TRBJ1-1, with TRBD1 identical over 7 bases. CDR1 is SGHTA, CDR2 FQGNSA, per germline. This CDR3 has 16 residues. V shed 1 base and J 4 bases; nucleotides not matched to a gene: 9. CDR3 nucleotide sequence: TGTGCCAGCAGCTTAGTCATTGCCGCAGGGGGCACTGAAGCTTTCTTT. This sequence encodes CASSLVIAAGGTEAFF.

The chain couples TRBV12-3 or TRBV12-4 to TRBJ1-1; tentative D call: TRBD1 (5 bases). The V and J ends lost 6 bases and 4 bases respectively, with 12 bases between them. This CDR3 comprises 13 residues. The CDR3 region has the DNA TGTGCCAGCAGGCAGGGCGCCCGCACTGAAGCTTTCTTT. Its translation: CASRQGARTEAFF.

This clone showed up just once. This chain's CDR3 is CAWRGVYNSPLHF. In nucleotides, the CDR3 is TGTGCCTGGAGAGGGGTCTATAATTCACCCCTCCACTTT. The rearrangement uses TRBV30 and TRBJ1-6; D perhaps matches TRBD1 (5 bases). Germline V gene lookup returns CDR1 GTSNPN and CDR2 SVGIG (reference sequence). The V gene lost 3 bases and the J gene lost 3 bases, with 6 bases spanning the gap. This CDR3 comprises 13 residues.

The chain recombines TRBV28 with TRBJ2-7; D uncertain. Trimming cost V 1 base and J 0 bases, with 16 bases left between them. This CDR3 comprises 17 residues. Per germline, CDR1 MDHEN and CDR2 SYDVKM. CDR3 sequence: CASSLSLDLFASYEQYF. The CDR3 DNA reads as TGTGCCAGCAGTTTATCCCTAGACCTCTTCGCCTCCTACGAGCAGTACTTC.

This clone was counted once. This chain uses TRBV7-9 with TRBJ1-3; D uncertain. V lost 5 bases and J lost 3, with 11 bases in between. The CDR3 runs 14 residues. CDR1 and CDR2 (germline): SEHNR, FQNEAQ (reference sequence). Here the CDR3 reads CASSPRTGGNTIYF. The DNA for the CDR3 is TGTGCCAGCAGCCCCCGGACGGGTGGAAACACCATATATTTT.

This chain links TRBV6-5 with TRBJ2-1; no clear D gene. The CDR3 has 16 amino acids. V was clipped by 0 bases and J by 6 bases, with 15 bases between them. Germline CDR1 is MNHEY and CDR2 is SVGAGI. CDR3 protein: CASSYSVGSESNEQFF. The DNA of the CDR3 is TGTGCCAGCAGTTACTCAGTGGGTTCTGAGAGCAATGAGCAGTTCTTC.

The rearrangement uses TRBV10-1 and TRBJ2-1; D not resolved. V shed 7 bases and J shed 0 bases, with 13 bases lying between them. This CDR3 has 15 residues. The germline V gene has CDR1 WNHNN and CDR2 SYGVQD (reference sequence). The CDR3 protein is CASTLSEDSYNEQFF. As DNA, the CDR3 is TGCGCCAGCACCCTGAGTGAGGACTCCTACAATGAGCAGTTCTTC.

The rearrangement joins TRBV5-6 to TRBJ1-5; D remains unclear. The CDR3 is 13 amino acids. Germline V lookup: CDR1 SGHDT, CDR2 YYEEEE. V lost 0 bases and J 10 bases, leaving 11 bases between the germline ends. The CDR3 nucleotides read TGTGCCAGCAGCTTGGGGTCTCGGGATCCCCAGCATTTT. Translated, it gives CASSLGSRDPQHF.